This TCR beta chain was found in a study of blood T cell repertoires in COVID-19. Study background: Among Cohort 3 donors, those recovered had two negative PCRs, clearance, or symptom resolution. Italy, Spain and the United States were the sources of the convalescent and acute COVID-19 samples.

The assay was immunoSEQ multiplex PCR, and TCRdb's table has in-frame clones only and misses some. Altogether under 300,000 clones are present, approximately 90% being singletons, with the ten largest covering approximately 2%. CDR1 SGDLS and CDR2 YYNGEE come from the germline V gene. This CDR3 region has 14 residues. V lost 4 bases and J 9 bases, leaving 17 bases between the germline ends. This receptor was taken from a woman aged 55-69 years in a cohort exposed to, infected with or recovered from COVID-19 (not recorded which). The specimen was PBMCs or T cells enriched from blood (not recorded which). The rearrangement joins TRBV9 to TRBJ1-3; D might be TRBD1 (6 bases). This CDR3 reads CASSIQGAGGTIYF. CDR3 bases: TGTGCCAGCAGCATACAGGGAGCTGGGGGCACCATATATTTT.